A selection of T cell receptor beta chains follows, all from one sample in a study of T cell repertoires in cytomegalovirus infection. In TCRdb, the reads were re-called with MiXCR into one record per CDR3 protein. Of about 830,000 distinct CDR3 sequences in the sample, around a third were seen once. No antigens are known for them. Sequences were derived from cultured CD8+ T cells from PBMCs, sampled from culture after CMV antigen stimulation. These receptors were taken from a human donor in good health (CMV status not recorded). Some clones in this sample may be carry-over from other donors' samples. CDR3s include the opening cysteine and the closing phenylalanine or tryptophan. The D gene is left open where the match is weak. Size tells how often a clone was seen (once, few, many) or the class of an expanded clone, and some rows leave it out.

j_gene: TRBJ1-1
abundance: .
d_gene: .
v_gene: TRBV15
CDR3nt: TGTGCCGCTCTTGGTAAGGGGGAGAACACTGAAGCTTTCTTT
CDR3aa: CAALGKGENTEAFF

j_gene: TRBJ2-1
abundance: many
d_gene: .
v_gene: TRBV12-3/TRBV12-4
CDR3nt: TGTGCCAGCAGTTCGGACTCCAATGAGCAGTTCTTC
CDR3aa: CASSSDSNEQFF

j_gene: TRBJ2-3
abundance: .
d_gene: TRBD1
v_gene: TRBV27
CDR3nt: TGTGCCAGCAGTTTAATCGGGACAGGGGTTTCGAAGCGGGGTGCTCGGAGCACAGATACGCAGTATTTT
CDR3aa: CASSLIGTGVSKRGARSTDTQYF

j_gene: TRBJ1-1
abundance: .
d_gene: .
v_gene: TRBV6-2/TRBV6-3
CDR3nt: TGTGCCAGCAACTGGGGGGAGATGAACACTGAAGCTTTCTTT
CDR3aa: CASNWGEMNTEAFF

j_gene: TRBJ1-1
abundance: .
d_gene: .
v_gene: TRBV29-1
CDR3nt: TGCAGCGTTGAAGAGGAAGGGTACACTGAAGCTTTCTTT
CDR3aa: CSVEEEGYTEAFF

j_gene: TRBJ2-6
abundance: many
d_gene: TRBD1
v_gene: TRBV5-1
CDR3nt: TGCGCCAGCAGCTTGGCGGACAGGGCGATCTCTGGGGCCAACGTCCTGACTTTC
CDR3aa: CASSLADRAISGANVLTF

j_gene: TRBJ1-5
abundance: .
d_gene: TRBD1
v_gene: TRBV6-6
CDR3nt: TGTGCCAGCAACTCACCGGGACAGGGGGTAAGACCCCAGCATTTT
CDR3aa: CASNSPGQGVRPQHF

j_gene: TRBJ2-7
abundance: .
d_gene: .
v_gene: TRBV7-2
CDR3nt: TGTGCCAGCAGCTTAAGGATGGCCTACGAGCAGTACTTC
CDR3aa: CASSLRMAYEQYF

j_gene: TRBJ1-6
abundance: .
d_gene: .
v_gene: TRBV27
CDR3nt: TGTGCCAGCAGTTTCTCTATAGACAGGTCGGATAATTCACCCCTCCACTTT
CDR3aa: CASSFSIDRSDNSPLHF

j_gene: TRBJ2-1
abundance: .
d_gene: TRBD2
v_gene: TRBV10-3
CDR3nt: TGTGCCATCATCGTCCGGGAGGGCACCTACAATGAGCAGTTCTTC
CDR3aa: CAIIVREGTYNEQFF

j_gene: TRBJ2-1
abundance: .
d_gene: .
v_gene: TRBV6-4
CDR3nt: TGTGCCAGCAGTTGGACAAGCAAGAGCTCCTACAATGAGCAGTTCTTC
CDR3aa: CASSWTSKSSYNEQFF

j_gene: TRBJ1-2
abundance: .
d_gene: .
v_gene: TRBV19
CDR3nt: TGTGCCAGTAGTAGTGGAGCCCCCTATGGCTACACCTTC
CDR3aa: CASSSGAPYGYTF

j_gene: TRBJ1-5
abundance: .
d_gene: .
v_gene: TRBV12-3/TRBV12-4
CDR3nt: TGTGCCAGCAGTTTTCAGGACGGCCCAAATCAGCCCCAGCATTTT
CDR3aa: CASSFQDGPNQPQHF